The T cell receptor (beta chain) described here comes from a study of cytomegalovirus exposure and HLA in healthy donors. Findings and limits, study-wide: Whilst most TCR sequences proved rare, a subset of public TCRs occurred across many donors. The study labeled 150 to 200 TCR beta chains cytomegalovirus-associated.

Researchers ran the PCR with 60 Vbeta and 13 Jbeta primers. The table came from immunoSEQ multiplex PCR; TCRdb's copy has only in-frame clones and leaves some out. The sample holds 150,000 to 200,000 clones, around 80% seen once. Note on this clone: Its cognate antigen is unknown.

CDR1 and CDR2 from the germline V gene are SGHVS and FQNEAQ. This CDR3 comprises 13 residues. V lost 5 bases and J 2 bases, leaving 9 bases between the germline ends. This chain connects TRBV7-8 to TRBJ1-1; no firm D call. The TCR originated in a man younger than 35 in good health and CMV-seronegative. Sequenced: PBMCs. The CDR3 coding sequence is TGTGCCAGCAGCCGATCAGGTAACACTGAAGCTTTCTTT. Amino acids: CASSRSGNTEAFF.